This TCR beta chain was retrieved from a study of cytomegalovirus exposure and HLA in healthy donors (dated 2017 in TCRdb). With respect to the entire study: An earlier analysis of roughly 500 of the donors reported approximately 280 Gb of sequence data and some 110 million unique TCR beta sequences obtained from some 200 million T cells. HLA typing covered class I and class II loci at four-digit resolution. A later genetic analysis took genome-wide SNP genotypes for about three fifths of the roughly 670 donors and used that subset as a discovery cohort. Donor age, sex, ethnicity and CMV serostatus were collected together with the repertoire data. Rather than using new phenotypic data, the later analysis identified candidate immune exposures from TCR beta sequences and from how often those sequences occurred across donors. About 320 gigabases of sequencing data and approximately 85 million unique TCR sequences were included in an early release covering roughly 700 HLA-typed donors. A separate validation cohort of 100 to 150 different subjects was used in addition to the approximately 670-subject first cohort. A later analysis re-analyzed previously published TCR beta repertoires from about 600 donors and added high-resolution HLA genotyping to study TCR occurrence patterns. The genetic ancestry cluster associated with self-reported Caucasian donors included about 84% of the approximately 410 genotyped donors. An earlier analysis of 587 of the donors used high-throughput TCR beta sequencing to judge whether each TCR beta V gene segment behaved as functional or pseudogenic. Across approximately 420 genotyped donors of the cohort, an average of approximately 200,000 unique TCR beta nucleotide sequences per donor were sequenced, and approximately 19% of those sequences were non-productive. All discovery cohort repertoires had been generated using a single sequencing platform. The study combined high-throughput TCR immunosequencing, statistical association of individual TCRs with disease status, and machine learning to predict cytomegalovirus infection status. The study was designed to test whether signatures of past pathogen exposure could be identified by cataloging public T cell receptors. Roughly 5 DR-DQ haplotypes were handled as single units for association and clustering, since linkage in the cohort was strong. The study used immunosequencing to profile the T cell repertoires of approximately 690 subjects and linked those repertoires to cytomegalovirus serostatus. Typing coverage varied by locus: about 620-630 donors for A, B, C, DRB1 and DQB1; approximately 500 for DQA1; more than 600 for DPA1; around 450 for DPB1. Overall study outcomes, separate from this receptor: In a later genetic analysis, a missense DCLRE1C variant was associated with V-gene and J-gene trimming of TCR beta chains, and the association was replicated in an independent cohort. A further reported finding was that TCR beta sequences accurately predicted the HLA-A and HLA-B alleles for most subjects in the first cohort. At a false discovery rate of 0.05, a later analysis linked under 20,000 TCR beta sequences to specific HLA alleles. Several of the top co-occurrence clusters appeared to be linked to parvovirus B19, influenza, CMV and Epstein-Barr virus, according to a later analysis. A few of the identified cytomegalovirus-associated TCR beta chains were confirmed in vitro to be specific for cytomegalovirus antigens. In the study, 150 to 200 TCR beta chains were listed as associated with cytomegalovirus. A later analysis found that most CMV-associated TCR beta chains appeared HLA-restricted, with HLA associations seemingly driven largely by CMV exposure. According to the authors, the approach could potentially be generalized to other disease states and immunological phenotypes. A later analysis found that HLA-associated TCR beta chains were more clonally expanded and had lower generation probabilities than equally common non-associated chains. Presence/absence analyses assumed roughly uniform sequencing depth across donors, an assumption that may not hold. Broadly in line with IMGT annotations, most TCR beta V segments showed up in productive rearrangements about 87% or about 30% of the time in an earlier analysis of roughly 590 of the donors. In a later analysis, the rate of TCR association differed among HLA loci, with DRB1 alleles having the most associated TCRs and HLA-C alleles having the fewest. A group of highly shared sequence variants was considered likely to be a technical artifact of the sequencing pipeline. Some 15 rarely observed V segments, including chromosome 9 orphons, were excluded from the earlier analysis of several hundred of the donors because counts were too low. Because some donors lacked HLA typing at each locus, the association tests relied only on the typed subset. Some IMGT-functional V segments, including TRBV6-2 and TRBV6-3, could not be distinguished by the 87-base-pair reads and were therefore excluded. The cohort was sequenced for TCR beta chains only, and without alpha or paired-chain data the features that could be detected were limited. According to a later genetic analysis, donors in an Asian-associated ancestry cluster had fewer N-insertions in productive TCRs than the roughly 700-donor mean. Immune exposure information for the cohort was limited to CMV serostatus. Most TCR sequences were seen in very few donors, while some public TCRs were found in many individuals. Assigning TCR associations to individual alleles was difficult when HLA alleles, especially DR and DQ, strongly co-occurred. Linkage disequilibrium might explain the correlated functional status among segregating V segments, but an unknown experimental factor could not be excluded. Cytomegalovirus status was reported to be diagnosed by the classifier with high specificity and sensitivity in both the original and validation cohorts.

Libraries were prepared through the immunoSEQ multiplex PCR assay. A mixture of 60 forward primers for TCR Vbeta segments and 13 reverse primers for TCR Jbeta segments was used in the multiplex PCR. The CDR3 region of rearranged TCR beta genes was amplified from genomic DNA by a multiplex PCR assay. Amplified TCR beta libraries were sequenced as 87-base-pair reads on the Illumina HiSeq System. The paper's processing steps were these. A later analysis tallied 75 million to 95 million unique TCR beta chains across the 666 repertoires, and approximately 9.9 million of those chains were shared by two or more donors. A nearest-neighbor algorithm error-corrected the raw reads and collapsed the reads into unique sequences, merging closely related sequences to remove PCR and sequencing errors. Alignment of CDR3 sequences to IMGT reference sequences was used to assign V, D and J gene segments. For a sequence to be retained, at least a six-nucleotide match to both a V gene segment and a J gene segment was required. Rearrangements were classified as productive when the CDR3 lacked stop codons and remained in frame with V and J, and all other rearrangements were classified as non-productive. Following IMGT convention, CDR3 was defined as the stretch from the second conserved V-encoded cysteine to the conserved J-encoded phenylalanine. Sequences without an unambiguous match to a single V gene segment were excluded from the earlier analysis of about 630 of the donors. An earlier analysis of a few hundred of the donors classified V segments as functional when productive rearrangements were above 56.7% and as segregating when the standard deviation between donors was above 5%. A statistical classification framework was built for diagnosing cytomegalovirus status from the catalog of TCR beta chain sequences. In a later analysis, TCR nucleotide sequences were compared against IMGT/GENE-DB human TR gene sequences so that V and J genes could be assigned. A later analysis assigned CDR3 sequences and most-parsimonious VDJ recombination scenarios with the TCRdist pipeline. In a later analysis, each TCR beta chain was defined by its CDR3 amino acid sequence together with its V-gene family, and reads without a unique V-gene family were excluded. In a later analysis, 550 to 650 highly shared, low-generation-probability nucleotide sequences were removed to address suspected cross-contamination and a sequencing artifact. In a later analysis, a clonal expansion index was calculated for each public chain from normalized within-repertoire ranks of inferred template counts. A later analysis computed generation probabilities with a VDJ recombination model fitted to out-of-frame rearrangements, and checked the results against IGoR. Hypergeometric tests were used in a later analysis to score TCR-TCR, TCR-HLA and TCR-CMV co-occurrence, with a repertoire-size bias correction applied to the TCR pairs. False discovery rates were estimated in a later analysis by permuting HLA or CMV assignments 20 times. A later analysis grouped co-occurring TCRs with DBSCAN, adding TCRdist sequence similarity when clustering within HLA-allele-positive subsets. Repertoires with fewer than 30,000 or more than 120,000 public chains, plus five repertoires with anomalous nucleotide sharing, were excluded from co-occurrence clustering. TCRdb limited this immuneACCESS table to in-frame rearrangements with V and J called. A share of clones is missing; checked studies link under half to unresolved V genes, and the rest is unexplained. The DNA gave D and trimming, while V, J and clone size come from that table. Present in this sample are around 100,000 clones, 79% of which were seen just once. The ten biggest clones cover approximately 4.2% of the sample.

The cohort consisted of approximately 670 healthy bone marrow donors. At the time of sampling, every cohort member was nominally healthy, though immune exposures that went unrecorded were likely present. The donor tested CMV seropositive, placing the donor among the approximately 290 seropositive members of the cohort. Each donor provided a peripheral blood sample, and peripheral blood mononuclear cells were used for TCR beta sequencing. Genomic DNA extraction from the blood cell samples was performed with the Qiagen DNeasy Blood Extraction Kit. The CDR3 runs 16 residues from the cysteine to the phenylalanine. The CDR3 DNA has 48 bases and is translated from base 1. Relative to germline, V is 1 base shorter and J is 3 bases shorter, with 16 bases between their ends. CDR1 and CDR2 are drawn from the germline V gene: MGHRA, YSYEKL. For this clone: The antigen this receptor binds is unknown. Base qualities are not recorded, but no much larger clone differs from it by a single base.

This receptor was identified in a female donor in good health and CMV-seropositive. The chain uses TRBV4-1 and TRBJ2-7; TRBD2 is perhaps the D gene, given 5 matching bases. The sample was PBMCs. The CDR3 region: CASSQGVMRVDYEQYF. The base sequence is TGCGCCAGCAGCCAAGGTGTAATGCGGGTAGACTACGAGCAGTACTTC.